Presented here are 21 T cell receptor beta chains from one specimen sequenced in a study of T cells and copy number aberrations in small-cell lung cancer (dated by TCRdb to about 2021). Library preparation was by the immunoSEQ multiplex PCR assay. As stored in TCRdb, this immuneACCESS dataset retains in-frame rearrangements with V and J assigned. A fraction of the clones does not appear; measured against another copy, unresolved V genes explain less than half of the discrepancy, and the remainder lacks a known reason. The sample table contains about 1,600 clones; only one count was recorded for around 82% of them. The ten largest clones represent roughly 7.1% of the sample. Source material: normal tissue next to the tumor. The source is a man between 60 and 75 years old with small cell lung cancer.

This chain uses TRBV6-6 with TRBJ1-3, with a possible D match to TRBD1 (5 bases). The length of the CDR3 is 15 residues. Between the trimmed V and J ends, which lost 5 bases and 0 bases, there was a span of 11 bases. Germline V gene sequence: CDR1 MNHNY, CDR2 SVGAGI (reference sequence). The CDR3: CASSTKGTSGNTIYF. The DNA of the CDR3 is TGTGCCAGCAGTACGAAGGGGACCTCTGGAAACACCATATATTTT.

Here the CDR3 DNA reads TGTGCCAGCAGTTACGGGACAGGGGGCGCAGATACGCAGTATTTT. Translated: CASSYGTGGADTQYF. The rearrangement links TRBV6-5 to TRBJ2-3; 12 bases are a match to TRBD1. Trimming at V came to 2 bases and at J to 4 bases, leaving 1 base not matched to a gene. This CDR3 spans 15 amino acids. Germline loops: CDR1 MNHEY, CDR2 SVGAGI.

This clone occurred a few times. The chain links TRBV4-3 to TRBJ1-2; possible D gene TRBD1, 5 bases. This CDR3 is 15 amino acids long. The germline V and J ends were trimmed by 4 bases and 5 bases, with 17 bases remaining between them. Germline-derived CDR1 and CDR2 are LGHNA and YSLEER. The CDR3 reads CASSPSVREAYGYTF. The CDR3 DNA follows: TGCGCCAGCAGCCCATCCGTCAGGGAAGCGTATGGCTACACCTTC.

The chain carries TRBV5-1 and TRBJ2-7; 7 bases are shared with TRBD2. Germline CDR1 and CDR2: SGHRS and YFSETQ. The V segment lost 2 bases and the J segment 6 bases; nucleotides outside the gene matches: 5. The CDR3 is made up of 13 amino acids. CDR3 bases: TGCGCCAGCAGCTTTGGAACGGGAGGCGAGCAGTACTTC. Translating gives CASSFGTGGEQYF.

The chain employs TRBV2 and TRBJ1-5; 10 nucleotides align to TRBD1. Germline values: CDR1 SNHLY, CDR2 FYNNEI. This CDR3 has 15 residues. After removal of 8 bases from V and 2 bases from J, the junction contained 6 bases not matched to a gene. The CDR3 sequence: CASGQGGIGNQPQHF. The CDR3 nucleotides read TGTGCCAGCGGACAGGGGGGAATAGGCAATCAGCCCCAGCATTTT.

This clone was seen a few times. The genes are TRBV4-3 and TRBJ2-3, with 9 bases identical to TRBD2. There are 16 residues in the CDR3. The V and J ends lost 4 bases and 5 bases, in that order; junction bases with no gene match: 10. CDR1 and CDR2 (germline): LGHNA, YSLEER. For the CDR3, the DNA is TGCGCCAGCAGCCCCCTAAGCAGGCGGGGGGGAGATACGCAGTATTTT. Protein: CASSPLSRRGGDTQYF.

This clone was recorded a few times. This rearrangement joins TRBV6-1 to TRBJ1-6; TRBD1 is a possible D gene (5 bases). The CDR3 has 14 amino acids. Trimming removed 6 bases at V and 2 bases at J, with 8 bases between. Per the germline V gene, CDR1 is MNHNS and CDR2 is SASEGT. CDR3 sequence (DNA): TGTGCCAGCAGCGCGGGGCCCTATAATTCACCCCTCCACTTT. Encoded protein: CASSAGPYNSPLHF.

This clone was detected only once. The genes are TRBV2 and TRBJ1-1; 7 bases fit TRBD1. The CDR3 spans 14 residues. Germline assignment: CDR1 SNHLY and CDR2 FYNNEI. Trimming cost V 10 bases and J 0 bases; bases outside gene matches: 8. DNA of the CDR3: TGTGCCACCTCTAGGACAGGCCTGAACACTGAAGCTTTCTTT. This codes for CATSRTGLNTEAFF.

V is TRBV19 and J is TRBJ1-5, with TRBD1 matching 11 bases. The CDR3 consists of 15 residues. After removal of 4 bases from V and 6 bases from J, the junction contained 5 bases not matched to a gene. Germline CDR1 is LNHDA and CDR2 is SQIVND (reference sequence). CDR3 sequence (DNA): TGTGCCAGTAGTACAGAGGACAGGGGGCCTCAGCCCCAGCATTTT. It translates to CASSTEDRGPQPQHF.

The V and J genes are TRBV11-1 and TRBJ2-3, with D hard to call. The CDR3 loop spans 14 amino acids. Trimming left V 1 base short and J 2 bases short, with 7 bases between. From germline, CDR1 is SGHAT and CDR2 FQDESV (reference sequence). DNA of the CDR3: TGTGCCAGCAGCTTAGACACGTACACAGATACGCAGTATTTT. Its translation is CASSLDTYTDTQYF.

The rearrangement joins TRBV19 to TRBJ2-2, with 9 bases identical to TRBD1. Trimming at V came to 4 bases and at J to 7 bases, leaving 7 bases not matched to a gene. The CDR3 is 15 residues long. Germline CDR1 reads LNHDA; CDR2 reads SQIVND (reference sequence). The DNA of the CDR3 is TGTGCCAGTAGTAAGACACAGGGGGCGGGCGGGGAGCTGTTTTTT. Its translation is CASSKTQGAGGELFF.

The chain links TRBV30 to TRBJ1-2; 7 bases agree with TRBD1. Germline CDR1 is GTSNPN and CDR2 is SVGIG (reference sequence). The CDR3 extends over 12 amino acids. Unmatched junction bases numbered 8, after V lost 5 bases and J lost 8 bases. The CDR3 DNA sequence: TGTGCCTGGGTGACAGGGAACAGAGGCTACACCTTC. Amino acids: CAWVTGNRGYTF.

This clone has only one observation. V gene TRBV27 combines with J gene TRBJ1-6; D unresolved. The CDR3 is made up of 13 amino acids. CDR1 is MNHEY and CDR2 is SMNVEV in the germline V gene (reference sequence). Trimming pared 6 bases from V and 5 bases from J, leaving 8 bases between. The CDR3, as DNA: TGTGCCAGCAGGGGAATGGATAATTCACCCCTCCACTTT. Amino acid sequence: CASRGMDNSPLHF.

The chain couples TRBV2 to TRBJ2-7; TRBD2 might be the D (7 bases). CDR1 SNHLY and CDR2 FYNNEI come from the germline V gene. The CDR3 contains 12 residues. CDR3 sequence (DNA): TGTGCAGGGGGGGGGTCTTCCTACGAGCAGTACTTC. It is translated as CAGGGSSYEQYF.

The chain combines TRBV7-2 with TRBJ2-4; no definite D call. The CDR3 runs 17 residues. Germline CDR1 and CDR2: SGHTA and FQGNSA. V shed 1 base and J shed 0 bases, with 13 bases lying between them. The DNA of the CDR3 is TGTGCCAGCAGCTTAGGAGAAGGGATTCTAGCCAAAAACATTCAGTACTTC. Residues: CASSLGEGILAKNIQYF.

The genes are TRBV29-1 and TRBJ2-1, with D possibly matching TRBD2 (6 bases). The CDR3 is 14 residues long. Germline assignment: CDR1 SQVTM and CDR2 ANQGSEA. V gave up 8 bases and J gave up 7 bases, with 21 bases separating them. The CDR3 region is CSYRFPGSKNEQFF. CDR3 DNA: TGCAGCTACCGTTTCCCCGGGAGCAAAAATGAGCAGTTCTTC.

The V gene is TRBV30, the J gene TRBJ1-5, with unresolved D. Germline V gene data show CDR1 as GTSNPN and CDR2 as SVGIG (reference sequence). The V and J ends lost 5 bases and 3 bases respectively, with 17 bases between them. This CDR3 spans 15 amino acids. CDR3 protein: CAWGGKQVPNQPQHF. CDR3 DNA: TGTGCCTGGGGTGGTAAGCAGGTCCCCAATCAGCCCCAGCATTTT.

The chain carries TRBV10-3 and TRBJ2-1; 12 bases align to TRBD1. The CDR3 spans 14 residues. J gave up 9 bases and V 8 bases, and 8 bases lay outside the gene matches. Per the germline V gene, CDR1 is ENHRY and CDR2 is SYGVKD. The chain's CDR3 is CAIVGDRGQTEQFF. The CDR3 coding sequence is TGTGCCATCGTGGGGGACAGGGGGCAAACTGAGCAGTTCTTC.

The rearrangement links TRBV28 to TRBJ1-1, with TRBD1 matching 7 bases. The V and J ends lost 2 bases and 7 bases, in that order; junction bases with no gene match: 7. This CDR3 comprises 14 residues. The germline CDR1 and CDR2 sequences are MDHEN and SYDVKM. The CDR3 loop reads CASSLGQGEHEAFF. CDR3 sequence (DNA): TGTGCCAGCAGTTTAGGGCAGGGGGAGCATGAAGCTTTCTTT.

The rearrangement joins TRBV28 to TRBJ2-5; 8 nucleotides agree with TRBD1. CDR1 is MDHEN, CDR2 SYDVKM, per germline. The CDR3 consists of 15 residues. J gave up 5 bases and V 5 bases, and 10 bases lay outside the gene matches. The CDR3 sequence: CASSPNWTGRETQYF. As DNA, the CDR3 is TGTGCCAGCAGTCCGAACTGGACAGGGCGGGAGACCCAGTACTTC.

V is TRBV19 and J is TRBJ1-5, with TRBD1 as a possible D gene (6 bases). Germline V gives CDR1 LNHDA, CDR2 SQIVND (reference sequence). This CDR3 has 15 amino acids. The V gene lost 0 bases and the J gene lost 6 bases, with 12 bases spanning the gap. CDR3 in amino acids: CASSIDRGSSQPQHF. DNA of the CDR3: TGTGCCAGTAGTATAGACAGGGGATCATCTCAGCCCCAGCATTTT.